The subject of this entry is one T cell receptor beta chain. Repertoires were generated with immunoSEQ multiplex PCR, while TCRdb's copy carries only in-frame clones and drops some. The sample shows tens of thousands of clones, under 95% of them seen only once. After removal of 5 bases from V and 9 bases from J, the junction contained 6 bases not matched to a gene. The CDR3 length is 12 residues. The germline V gene has CDR1 PRHDT and CDR2 FYEKMQ (reference sequence). This entry belongs to a study of T cell changes during pregnancy in multiple sclerosis. This clonotype was obtained from a female donor with multiple sclerosis, enrolled in a pregnancy study. The specimen was CD8+ T cells from peripheral blood mononuclear cells, collected in the second trimester of pregnancy. The rearrangement joins TRBV13 to TRBJ1-2; TRBD1 agrees at 7 bases. The CDR3 loop reads CASSLDRESYTF. In nucleotides, the CDR3 is TGTGCCAGCAGCCTCGACAGGGAGAGCTACACCTTC.